This TCR beta chain was recorded in a study of blood T cells in healthy people across ages. General study points: TCR beta diversity was tightly associated with the proportion of naive T cells.

Primed by a sample-barcoded 5' primer and a J-beta primer mix, a second PCR proceeded for about 6 to 11 cycles. Each cDNA molecule was tagged by a template-switch adaptor that had 12 random nucleotides. TCRdb used MiXCR to reprocess the 5' RACE reads, holding one entry per CDR3 protein. Here the sample spans about 1.7 million distinct CDR3 sequences, about 28% being singletons. V lost 4 bases, J lost 9 bases, and 3 bases stayed unmatched. The CDR3 consists of 13 residues. The germline gives CDR1 DFQATT, CDR2 SNEGSKA (reference sequence). The table lists this clonotype with many counts. The antigen is undetermined.

The sample taken for sequencing was blood. This clonotype was sampled from a woman aged 30 to 39 in good health. This chain links TRBV20-1 with TRBJ1-4, with 12 bases lining up with TRBD1. Here the CDR3 DNA reads TGCAGTGCTATTGGGACAGGGGGCCAAAAACTGTTTTTT. This encodes CSAIGTGGQKLFF.